This TCR beta chain derives from a study of blood T cell repertoires in COVID-19. Study at large: COVID-19 samples from acute and convalescent phases originated in the United States, Italy and Spain.

Trimming shortened V by 5 bases and J by 4 bases, and 18 bases separated the two germline ends. From germline, CDR1 is SEHNR and CDR2 FQNEAQ (reference sequence). CDR3 size: 16 residues. Per the study methods: Estimation of nucleated cell counts was performed using reference gene primer amplification. Data came from immunoSEQ multiplex PCR; TCRdb stores just in-frame clones and leaves some out. V, J and clone size were drawn from that table, and D and trimming were deduced from the DNA. The repertoire holds roughly 700,000 clones, with about nine tenths as singletons. This chain uses TRBV7-9 with TRBJ1-3, with D possibly TRBD1 on 6 matching bases. The source material was peripheral blood. The sequence came from a young woman with acute or convalescent COVID-19. The CDR3 coding sequence is TGTGCCAGCAGCCCCCAGACAGGACAAATAGGAAACACCATATATTTT. It is translated as CASSPQTGQIGNTIYF.